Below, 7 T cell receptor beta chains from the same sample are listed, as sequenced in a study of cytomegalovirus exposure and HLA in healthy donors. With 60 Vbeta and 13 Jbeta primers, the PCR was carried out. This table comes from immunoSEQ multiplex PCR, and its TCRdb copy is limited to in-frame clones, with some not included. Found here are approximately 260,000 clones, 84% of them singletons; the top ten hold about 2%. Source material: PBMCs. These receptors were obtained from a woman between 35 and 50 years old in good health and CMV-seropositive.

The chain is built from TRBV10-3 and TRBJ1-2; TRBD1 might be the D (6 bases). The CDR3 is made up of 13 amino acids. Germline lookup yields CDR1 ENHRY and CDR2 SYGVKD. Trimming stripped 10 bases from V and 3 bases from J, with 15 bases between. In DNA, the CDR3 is TGTGCCACGCTCAAACAGGGTCACTATGGCTACACCTTC. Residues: CATLKQGHYGYTF.

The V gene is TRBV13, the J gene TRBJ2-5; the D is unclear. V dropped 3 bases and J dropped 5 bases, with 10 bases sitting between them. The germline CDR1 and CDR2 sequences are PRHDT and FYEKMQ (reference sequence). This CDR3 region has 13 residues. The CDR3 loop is CASSFSQPETQYF. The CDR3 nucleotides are TGTGCCAGCAGCTTTAGCCAGCCTGAGACCCAGTACTTC.

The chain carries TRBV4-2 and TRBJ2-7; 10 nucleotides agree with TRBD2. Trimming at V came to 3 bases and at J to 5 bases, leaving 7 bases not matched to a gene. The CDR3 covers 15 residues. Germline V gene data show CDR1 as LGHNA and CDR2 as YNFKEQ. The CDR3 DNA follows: TGTGCCAGCAGCCAGCCGGGACTAGCGTATAACGAGCAGTACTTC. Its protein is CASSQPGLAYNEQYF.

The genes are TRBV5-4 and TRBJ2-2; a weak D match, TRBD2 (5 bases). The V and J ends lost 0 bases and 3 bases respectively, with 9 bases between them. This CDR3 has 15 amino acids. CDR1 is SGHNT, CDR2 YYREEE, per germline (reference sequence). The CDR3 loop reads CASSLGAEDTGELFF. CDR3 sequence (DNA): TGTGCCAGCAGCTTGGGAGCGGAGGACACCGGGGAGCTGTTTTTT.

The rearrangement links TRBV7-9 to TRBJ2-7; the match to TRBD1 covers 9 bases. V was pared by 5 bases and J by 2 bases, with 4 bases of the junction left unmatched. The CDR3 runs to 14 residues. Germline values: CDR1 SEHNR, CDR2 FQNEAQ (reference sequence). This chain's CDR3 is CASSLRDRAYEQYF. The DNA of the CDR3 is TGTGCCAGCAGCCTCCGGGACAGGGCCTACGAGCAGTACTTC.

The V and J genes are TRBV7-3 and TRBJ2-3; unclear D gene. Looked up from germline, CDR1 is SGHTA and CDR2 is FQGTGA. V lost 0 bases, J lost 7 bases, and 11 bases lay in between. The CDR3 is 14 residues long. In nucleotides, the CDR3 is TGTGCCAGCAGCTTAACCCCAGACTCCTATACGCAGTATTTT. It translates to CASSLTPDSYTQYF. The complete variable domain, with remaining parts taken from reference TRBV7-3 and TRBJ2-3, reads GAGVSQTPSNKVTEKGKYVELRCDPISGHTALYWYRQSLGQGPEFLIYFQGTGAADDSGLPNDRFFAVRPEGSVSTLKIQRTERGDSAVYLCASSLTPDSYTQYFGPGTRLTVL.

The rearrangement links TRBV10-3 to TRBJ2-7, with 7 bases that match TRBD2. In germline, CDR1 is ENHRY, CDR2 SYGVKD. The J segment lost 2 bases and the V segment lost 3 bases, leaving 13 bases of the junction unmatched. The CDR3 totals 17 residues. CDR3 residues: CAISEPLGLVLAYEQYF. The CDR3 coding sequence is TGTGCCATCAGTGAACCCCTTGGACTAGTATTGGCCTACGAGCAGTACTTC.